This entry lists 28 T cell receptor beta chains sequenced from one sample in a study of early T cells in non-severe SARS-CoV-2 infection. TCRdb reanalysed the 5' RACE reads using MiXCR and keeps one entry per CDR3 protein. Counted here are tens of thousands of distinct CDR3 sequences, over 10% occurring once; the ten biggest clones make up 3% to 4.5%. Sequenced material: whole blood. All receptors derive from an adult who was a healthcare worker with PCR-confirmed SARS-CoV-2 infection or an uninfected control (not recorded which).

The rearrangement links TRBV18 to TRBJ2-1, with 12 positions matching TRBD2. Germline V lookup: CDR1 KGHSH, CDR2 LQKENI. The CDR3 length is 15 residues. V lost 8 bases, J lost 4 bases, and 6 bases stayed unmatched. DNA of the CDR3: TGTGCCAGCACCCCCCTAGCGGGAGGGTACAATGAGCAGTTCTTC. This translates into CASTPLAGGYNEQFF.

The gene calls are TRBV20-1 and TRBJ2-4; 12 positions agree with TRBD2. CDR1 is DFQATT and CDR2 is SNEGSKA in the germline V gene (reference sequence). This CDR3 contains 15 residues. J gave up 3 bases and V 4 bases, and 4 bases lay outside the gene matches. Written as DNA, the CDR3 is TGCAGTGCTAACCCTAGCGGGAGGGTCAAAAACATTCAGTACTTC. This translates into CSANPSGRVKNIQYF.

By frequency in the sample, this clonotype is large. CDR3 region: CASSVEGATWDEQFF. In DNA, the CDR3 is TGTGCCAGCAGCGTAGAGGGGGCGACGTGGGATGAGCAGTTCTTC. The J gene is TRBJ2-1, the V gene TRBV9, with 7 positions matching TRBD1. V dropped 0 bases and J dropped 8; count of bases not matched to a gene: 8. This CDR3 region has 15 residues. Germline loops: CDR1 SGDLS, CDR2 YYNGEE.

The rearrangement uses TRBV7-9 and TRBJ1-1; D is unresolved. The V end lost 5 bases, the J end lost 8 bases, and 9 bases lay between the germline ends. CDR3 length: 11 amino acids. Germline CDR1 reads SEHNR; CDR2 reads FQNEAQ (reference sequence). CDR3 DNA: TGTGCCAGCAGCCAGGAGGGAGAAGCTTTCTTT. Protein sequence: CASSQEGEAFF.

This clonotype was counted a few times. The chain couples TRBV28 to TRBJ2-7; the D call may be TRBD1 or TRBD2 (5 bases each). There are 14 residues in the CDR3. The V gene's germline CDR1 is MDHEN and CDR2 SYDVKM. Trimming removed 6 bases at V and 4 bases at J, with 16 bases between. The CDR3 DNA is TGTGCCAGCAGCTTTGCTGGGACGTCATACGAGCAGTACTTC. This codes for CASSFAGTSYEQYF.

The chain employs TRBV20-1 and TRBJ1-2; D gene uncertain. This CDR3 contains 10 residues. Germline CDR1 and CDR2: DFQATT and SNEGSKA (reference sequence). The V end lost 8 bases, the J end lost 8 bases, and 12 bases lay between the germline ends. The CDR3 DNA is TGCAGTCTTGACACTGGGGGCTACACCTTC. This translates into CSLDTGGYTF.

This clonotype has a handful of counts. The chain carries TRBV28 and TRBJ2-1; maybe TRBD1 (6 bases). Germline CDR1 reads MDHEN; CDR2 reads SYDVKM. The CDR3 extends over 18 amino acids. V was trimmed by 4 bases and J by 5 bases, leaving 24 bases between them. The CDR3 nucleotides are TGTGCCAGCAGTTCCCCGGCTGTTCGGGACAACGAACACAATGAGCAGTTCTTC. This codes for CASSSPAVRDNEHNEQFF.

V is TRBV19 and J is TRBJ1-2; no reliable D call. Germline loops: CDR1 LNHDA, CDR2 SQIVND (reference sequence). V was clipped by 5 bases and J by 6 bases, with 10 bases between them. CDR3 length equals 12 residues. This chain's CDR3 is CASSPGGDGYTF. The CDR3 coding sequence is TGTGCCAGTAGTCCGGGCGGGGATGGCTACACCTTC.

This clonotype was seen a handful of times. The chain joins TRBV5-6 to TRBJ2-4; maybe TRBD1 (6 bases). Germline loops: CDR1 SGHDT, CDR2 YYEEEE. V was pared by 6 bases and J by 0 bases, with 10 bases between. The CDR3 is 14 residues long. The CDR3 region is CASKYRVAKNIQYF. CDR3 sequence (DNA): TGTGCCAGCAAGTACAGGGTAGCCAAAAACATTCAGTACTTC.

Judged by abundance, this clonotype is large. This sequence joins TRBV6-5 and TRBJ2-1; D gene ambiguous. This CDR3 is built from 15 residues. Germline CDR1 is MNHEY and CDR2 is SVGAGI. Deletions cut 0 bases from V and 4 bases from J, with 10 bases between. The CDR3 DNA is TGTGCCAGCAGTTACTCGAAGGTGGTGTACAATGAGCAGTTCTTC. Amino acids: CASSYSKVVYNEQFF.

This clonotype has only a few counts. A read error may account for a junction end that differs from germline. The CDR3 nucleotides are TGTGTCAGCACCGACGGACCCAGTGTAGGGGTCGGGGAGACCCAGTACTTC. Its translation is CVSTDGPSVGVGETQYF. V is TRBV12-3 or TRBV12-4 and J is TRBJ2-5, with D possibly being TRBD1 (5 bases). CDR3 length equals 17 residues.

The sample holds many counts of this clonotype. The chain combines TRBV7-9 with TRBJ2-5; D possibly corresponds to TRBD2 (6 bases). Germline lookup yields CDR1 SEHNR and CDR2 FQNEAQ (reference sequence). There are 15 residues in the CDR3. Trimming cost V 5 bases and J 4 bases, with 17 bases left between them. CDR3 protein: CASSPPETTRETQYF. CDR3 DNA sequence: TGTGCCAGCAGCCCCCCGGAGACGACTAGAGAGACCCAGTACTTC.

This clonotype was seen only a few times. Here the CDR3 DNA reads TGTGCCAGCAGACCATTCGTCCCGGGACAGGGCTGGCAGTTCTTC. Its protein product is CASRPFVPGQGWQFF. This chain links TRBV11-2 with TRBJ2-1, with TRBD1 matching over 9 bases. This CDR3 contains 15 residues. The J segment lost 12 bases and the V segment lost 6 bases, leaving 15 bases of the junction unmatched. Germline V lookup: CDR1 SGHAT, CDR2 FQNNGV.

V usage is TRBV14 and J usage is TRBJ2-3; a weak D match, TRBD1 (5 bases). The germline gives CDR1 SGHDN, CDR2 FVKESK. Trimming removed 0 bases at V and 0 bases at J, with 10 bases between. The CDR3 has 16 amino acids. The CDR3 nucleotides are TGTGCCAGCAGCCAAGATTCAGGGATAAGCACAGATACGCAGTATTTT. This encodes CASSQDSGISTDTQYF.

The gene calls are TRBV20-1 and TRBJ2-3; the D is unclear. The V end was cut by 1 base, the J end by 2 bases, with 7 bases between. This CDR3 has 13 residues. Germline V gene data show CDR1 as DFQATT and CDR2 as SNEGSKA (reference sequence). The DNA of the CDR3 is TGCAGTGCTAGAGTCATTAACACAGATACGCAGTATTTT. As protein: CSARVINTDTQYF.

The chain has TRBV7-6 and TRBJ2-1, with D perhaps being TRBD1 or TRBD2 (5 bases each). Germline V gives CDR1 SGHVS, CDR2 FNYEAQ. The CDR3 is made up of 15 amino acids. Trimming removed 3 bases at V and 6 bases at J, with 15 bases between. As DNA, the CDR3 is TGTGCCAGCAGCTTCACCTCCCGGGACCTCAATGAGCAGTTCTTC. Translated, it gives CASSFTSRDLNEQFF.

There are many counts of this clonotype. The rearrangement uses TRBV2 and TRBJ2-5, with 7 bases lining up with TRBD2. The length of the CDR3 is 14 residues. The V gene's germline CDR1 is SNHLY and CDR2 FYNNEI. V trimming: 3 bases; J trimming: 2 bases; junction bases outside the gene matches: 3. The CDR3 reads CASSDTGGQETQYF. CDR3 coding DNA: TGTGCCAGCAGTGACACCGGGGGGCAAGAGACCCAGTACTTC.

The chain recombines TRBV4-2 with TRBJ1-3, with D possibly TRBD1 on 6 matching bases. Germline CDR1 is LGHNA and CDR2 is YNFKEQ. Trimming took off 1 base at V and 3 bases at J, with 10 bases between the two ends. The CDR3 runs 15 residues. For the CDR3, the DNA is TGTGCCAGCAGCCAAGCAGAGGGGGATGGAAACACCATATATTTT. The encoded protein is CASSQAEGDGNTIYF.

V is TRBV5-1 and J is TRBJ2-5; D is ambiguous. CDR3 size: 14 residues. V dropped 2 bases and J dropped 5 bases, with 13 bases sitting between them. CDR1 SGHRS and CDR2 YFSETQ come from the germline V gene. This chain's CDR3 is CASSLQALYETQYF. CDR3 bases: TGCGCCAGCAGCTTACAAGCTCTGTATGAGACCCAGTACTTC.

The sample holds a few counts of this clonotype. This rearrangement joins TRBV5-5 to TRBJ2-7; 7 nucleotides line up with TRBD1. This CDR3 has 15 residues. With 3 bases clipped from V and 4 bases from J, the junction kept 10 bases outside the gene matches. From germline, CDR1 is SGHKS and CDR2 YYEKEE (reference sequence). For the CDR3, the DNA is TGTGCCAGCAGCTCATTGGGACAGCCAAGGTACGAGCAGTACTTC. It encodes CASSSLGQPRYEQYF.

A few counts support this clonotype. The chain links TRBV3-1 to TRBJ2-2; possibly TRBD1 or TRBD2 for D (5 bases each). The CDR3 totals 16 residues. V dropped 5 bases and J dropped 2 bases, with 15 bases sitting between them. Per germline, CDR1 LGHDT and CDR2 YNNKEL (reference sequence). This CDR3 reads CASSYSGTPNTGELFF. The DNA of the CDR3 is TGTGCCAGCAGCTACTCCGGGACCCCCAACACCGGGGAGCTGTTTTTT.

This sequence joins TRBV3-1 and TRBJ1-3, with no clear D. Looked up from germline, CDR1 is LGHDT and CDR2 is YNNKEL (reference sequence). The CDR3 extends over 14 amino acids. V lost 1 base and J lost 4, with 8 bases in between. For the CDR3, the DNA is TGTGCCAGCAGCCAAGTGAACATAGGAAACACCATATATTTT. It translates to CASSQVNIGNTIYF.

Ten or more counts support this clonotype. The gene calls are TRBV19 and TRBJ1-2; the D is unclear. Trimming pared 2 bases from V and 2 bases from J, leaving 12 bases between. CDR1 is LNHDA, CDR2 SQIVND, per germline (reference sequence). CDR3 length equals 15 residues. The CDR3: CASSIRTRENYGYTF. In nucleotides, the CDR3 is TGTGCCAGTAGTATACGGACCCGGGAGAACTATGGCTACACCTTC.

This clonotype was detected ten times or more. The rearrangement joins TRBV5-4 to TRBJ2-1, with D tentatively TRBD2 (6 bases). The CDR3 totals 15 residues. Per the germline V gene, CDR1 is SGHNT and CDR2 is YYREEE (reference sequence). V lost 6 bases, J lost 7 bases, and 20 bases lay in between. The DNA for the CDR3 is TGTGCCAGCACCCGGAGGGCTCCGGGTGGGAATGAGCAGTTCTTC. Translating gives CASTRRAPGGNEQFF.

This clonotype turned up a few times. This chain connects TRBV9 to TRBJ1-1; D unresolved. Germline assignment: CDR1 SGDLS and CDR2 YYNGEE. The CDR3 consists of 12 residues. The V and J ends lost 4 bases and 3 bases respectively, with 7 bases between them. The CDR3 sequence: CASSPPDTEAFF. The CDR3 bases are TGTGCCAGCAGCCCCCCGGACACTGAAGCTTTCTTT.

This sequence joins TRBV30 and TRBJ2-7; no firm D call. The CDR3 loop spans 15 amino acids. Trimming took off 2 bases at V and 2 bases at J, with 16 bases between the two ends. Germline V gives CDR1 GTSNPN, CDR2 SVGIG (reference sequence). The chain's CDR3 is CAWSPPGSAPYEQYF. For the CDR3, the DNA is TGTGCCTGGAGTCCGCCCGGGTCAGCCCCCTACGAGCAGTACTTC.

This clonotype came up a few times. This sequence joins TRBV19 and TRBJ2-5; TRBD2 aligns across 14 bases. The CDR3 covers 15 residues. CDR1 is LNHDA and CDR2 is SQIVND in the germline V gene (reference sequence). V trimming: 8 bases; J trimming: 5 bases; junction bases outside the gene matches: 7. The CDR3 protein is CASGTSGSQAETQYF. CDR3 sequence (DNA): TGTGCCAGTGGGACTAGCGGGAGTCAGGCGGAGACCCAGTACTTC.

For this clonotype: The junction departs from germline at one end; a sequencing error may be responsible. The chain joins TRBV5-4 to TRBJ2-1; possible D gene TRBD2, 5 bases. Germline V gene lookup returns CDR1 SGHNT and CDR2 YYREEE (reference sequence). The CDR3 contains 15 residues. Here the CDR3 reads CASSLAGSSCNEQFF. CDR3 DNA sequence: TGTGCCAGCAGCTTGGCGGGAAGCTCCTGCAATGAGCAGTTCTTC.